The 18 T cell receptor beta chains below all came from one sample that was sequenced in a study of OX40 agonist ivuxolimab in advanced cancers. Clones were sequenced by immunoSEQ multiplex PCR, and TCRdb holds only the in-frame ones, with some missing. This table has about 99,000 clones, 90% to 96% appearing once. The sequenced sample was CD4+ or CD8+ T cells sorted from blood, obtained in a trial of the OX40 agonist ivuxolimab. These receptors originate from an adult with an advanced solid tumor such as melanoma, head and neck, liver or kidney cancer.

CDR3 bases: TGTGCCAGCAGCGGTCGACTAGCGGGGGGTACGTACAATGAGCAGTTCTTC. This translates into CASSGRLAGGTYNEQFF. This chain links TRBV7-9 with TRBJ2-1; 13 bases agree with TRBD2. Germline V gives CDR1 SEHNR, CDR2 FQNEAQ (reference sequence). The CDR3 extends over 17 amino acids. V shed 5 bases, J shed 4 bases, and the junction held 8 bases outside the gene matches.

The chain has TRBV7-9 and TRBJ2-1; no clear D gene. Germline CDR1 reads SEHNR; CDR2 reads FQNEAQ (reference sequence). Between the trimmed V and J ends, which lost 2 bases and 6 bases, there was a span of 8 bases. This CDR3 has 13 residues. The CDR3 region has the DNA TGTGCCAGCAGCTTAAGCAGTTCCAATGAGCAGTTCTTC. Translating it yields CASSLSSSNEQFF.

The CDR3: CASSLEVATQETQYF. The DNA for the CDR3 is TGTGCCAGCAGCTTAGAGGTAGCGACCCAAGAGACCCAGTACTTC. This chain joins TRBV7-6 and TRBJ2-5; tentatively, D is TRBD2 (5 bases). This CDR3 is built from 15 residues. The germline V and J ends were trimmed by 1 base and 1 base, with 10 bases remaining between them. The germline CDR1 and CDR2 sequences are SGHVS and FNYEAQ.

The chain has TRBV18 and TRBJ2-3; TRBD1 agrees at 7 bases. V lost 1 base to trimming and J lost 1 base; unmatched junction nucleotides: 2. CDR1 KGHSH and CDR2 LQKENI come from the germline V gene. This CDR3 region has 15 residues. CDR3: CASSPLDRGTDTQYF. CDR3 nucleotides: TGTGCCAGCTCACCACTTGACAGGGGCACAGATACGCAGTATTTT.

The chain carries TRBV27 and TRBJ2-7; tentatively, D is TRBD1 (6 bases). The CDR3 is 12 amino acids. V was cut by 5 bases and J by 4 bases, with 9 bases left in between. Per germline, CDR1 MNHEY and CDR2 SMNVEV (reference sequence). The CDR3 sequence is CASSKQGYEQYF. For the CDR3, the DNA is TGTGCCAGCAGTAAACAGGGTTACGAGCAGTACTTC.

This rearrangement joins TRBV2 to TRBJ2-1, with D maybe TRBD1 (6 bases). The V end was cut by 8 bases, the J end by 9 bases, with 17 bases between. This CDR3 comprises 13 residues. Germline V gene data show CDR1 as SNHLY and CDR2 as FYNNEI. The CDR3 protein is CASGPSTGTEQFF. CDR3 DNA sequence: TGTGCCAGCGGGCCCTCTACAGGGACTGAGCAGTTCTTC.

The chain has TRBV4-2 and TRBJ2-5, with 7 nucleotides matching TRBD2. Germline CDR1 is LGHNA and CDR2 is YNFKEQ. V lost 2 bases to trimming and J lost 5 bases; unmatched junction nucleotides: 2. The CDR3 has 13 amino acids. CDR3 bases: TGTGCCAGCAGCCAAACTAGCGTGGAGACCCAGTACTTC. Residues: CASSQTSVETQYF.

This clone was picked up one time. In nucleotides, the CDR3 is TGTGCCAGCACCTCTTCGGGGGGCGCAGAGCAGTACTTC. This gives the protein CASTSSGGAEQYF. The chain is built from TRBV28 and TRBJ2-7; D may be TRBD2 (7 bases). Germline V lookup: CDR1 MDHEN, CDR2 SYDVKM. V lost 7 bases, J lost 7 bases, and 17 bases lay in between. This CDR3 has 13 residues.

The chain recombines TRBV6-1 with TRBJ1-2; D is ambiguous. This CDR3 is built from 12 residues. V was clipped by 3 bases and J by 8 bases, with 10 bases between them. The germline CDR1 and CDR2 sequences are MNHNS and SASEGT. The CDR3 here is CASSDAGGGYTF. The CDR3, as DNA: TGTGCCAGCAGTGACGCGGGAGGGGGCTACACCTTC.

This rearrangement joins TRBV7-9 to TRBJ1-2; no clear D gene. V lost 4 bases and J lost 5, with 20 bases in between. The CDR3 covers 16 residues. Germline values: CDR1 SEHNR, CDR2 FQNEAQ (reference sequence). The CDR3 DNA sequence: TGTGCCAGCAGCTCCCAGGCGAGGGAGGGCCCGTATGGCTACACCTTC. Translating gives CASSSQAREGPYGYTF.

This clone occurred once. This rearrangement joins TRBV5-6 to TRBJ1-4; D not certain. The CDR3 runs 13 residues. V lost 2 bases to trimming and J lost 4 bases, with 6 bases between them. Per the germline V gene, CDR1 is SGHDT and CDR2 is YYEEEE. The CDR3 bases are TGTGCCAGCAGCTTTATGGGTAATGAAAAACTGTTTTTT. Translating it yields CASSFMGNEKLFF.

The rearrangement joins TRBV28 to TRBJ2-2; 16 nucleotides match TRBD2. Germline V gene sequence: CDR1 MDHEN, CDR2 SYDVKM. The CDR3 covers 18 residues. V lost 6 bases and J lost 4; bases outside the gene matches: 8. The CDR3 region has the DNA TGTGCCAGCAGCACGGGACTAGCGGGGGGGCCGAGCACCGGGGAGCTGTTTTTT. It is translated as CASSTGLAGGPSTGELFF.

This chain uses TRBV6-6 with TRBJ1-2; 9 bases match TRBD1. The V gene's germline CDR1 is MNHNY and CDR2 SVGAGI (reference sequence). The CDR3 extends over 13 amino acids. The V segment lost 6 bases and the J segment 6 bases; nucleotides outside the gene matches: 5. The CDR3 spells CASRDRGSDGYTF. The CDR3 DNA follows: TGTGCCAGCAGGGACAGGGGTTCAGATGGCTACACCTTC.

CDR3 bases: TGCAGCGTTGACCTTGGAAGGGGCGGCAACTATGGCTACACCTTC. It translates to CSVDLGRGGNYGYTF. The J gene is TRBJ1-2, the V gene TRBV29-1; D possibly corresponds to TRBD1 (5 bases). The CDR3 totals 15 residues. The ends were cut back, 3 bases at V and 2 bases at J, with 16 bases in the middle. Germline V gene data show CDR1 as SQVTM and CDR2 as ANQGSEA. The whole variable domain, filled in from reference TRBV29-1 and TRBJ1-2, reads SAVISQKPSRDICQRGTSLTIQCQVDSQVTMMFWYRQQPGQSLTLIATANQGSEATYESGFVIDKFPISRPNLTFSTLTVSNMSPEDSSIYLCSVDLGRGGNYGYTFGSGTRLTVV.

The chain joins TRBV2 to TRBJ2-1; 10 bases match TRBD1. V lost 6 bases to trimming and J lost 4 bases; unmatched junction nucleotides: 6. This CDR3 has 15 residues. Germline loops: CDR1 SNHLY, CDR2 FYNNEI. Written as DNA, the CDR3 is TGTGCCAGCAGGACCGGGACAGGGGTATACAATGAGCAGTTCTTC. It is translated as CASRTGTGVYNEQFF.

The CDR3 nucleotides are TGTGCCAGCAGCTTATCTGCAGGGGGTTATCAGCCCCAGCATTTT. Translation: CASSLSAGGYQPQHF. The chain combines TRBV11-2 with TRBJ1-5, with TRBD1 matching 7 bases. CDR1 and CDR2 (germline): SGHAT, FQNNGV. This CDR3 spans 15 amino acids. The V and J ends lost 2 bases and 5 bases, in that order; junction bases with no gene match: 6. Full variable domain (rest looked up from reference TRBV11-2 and TRBJ1-5): EAGVAQSPRYKIIEKRQSVAFWCNPISGHATLYWYQQILGQGPKLLIQFQNNGVVDDSQLPKDRFSAERLKGVDSTLKIQPAKLEDSAVYLCASSLSAGGYQPQHFGDGTRLSIL.

The V call is TRBV5-1, the J call TRBJ1-3, with a tentative D call TRBD1 (5 bases). The V end was cut by 0 bases, the J end by 3 bases, with 7 bases between. Per the germline V gene, CDR1 is SGHRS and CDR2 is YFSETQ. This CDR3 is 14 amino acids long. The CDR3 here is CASSLEGDGNTIYF. The DNA for the CDR3 is TGCGCCAGCAGCTTGGAAGGGGATGGAAACACCATATATTTT.

The chain links TRBV11-3 to TRBJ1-1, with D unclear. The V gene's germline CDR1 is SGHNT and CDR2 YENEEA. V was clipped by 4 bases and J by 5 bases, with 8 bases between them. The CDR3 totals 12 residues. CDR3 sequence (DNA): TGTGCCAGCAGCTCGTTTTCTACTGAAGCTTTCTTT. Translated: CASSSFSTEAFF.